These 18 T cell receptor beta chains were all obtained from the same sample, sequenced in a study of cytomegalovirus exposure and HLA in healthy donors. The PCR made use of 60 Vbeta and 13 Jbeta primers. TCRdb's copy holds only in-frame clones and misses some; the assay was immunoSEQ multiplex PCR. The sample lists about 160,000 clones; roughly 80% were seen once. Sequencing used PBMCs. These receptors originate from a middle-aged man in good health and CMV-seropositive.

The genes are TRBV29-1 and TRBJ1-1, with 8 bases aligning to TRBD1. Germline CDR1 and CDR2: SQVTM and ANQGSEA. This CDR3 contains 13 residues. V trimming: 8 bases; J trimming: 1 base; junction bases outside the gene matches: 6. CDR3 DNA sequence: TGCAGCATTTGGACAGGGAAGAACACTGAAGCTTTCTTT. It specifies CSIWTGKNTEAFF.

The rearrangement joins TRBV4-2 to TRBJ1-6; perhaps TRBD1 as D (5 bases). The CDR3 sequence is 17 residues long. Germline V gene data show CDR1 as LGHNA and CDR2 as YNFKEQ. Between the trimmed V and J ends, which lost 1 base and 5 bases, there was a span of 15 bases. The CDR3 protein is CASSQVAGGPNNSPLHF. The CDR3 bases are TGTGCCAGCAGCCAAGTAGCCGGGGGACCCAATAATTCACCCCTCCACTTT.

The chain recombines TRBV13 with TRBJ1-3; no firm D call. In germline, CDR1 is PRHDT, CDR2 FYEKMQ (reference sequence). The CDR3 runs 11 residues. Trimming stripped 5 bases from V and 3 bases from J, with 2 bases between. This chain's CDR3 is CASSRGNTIYF. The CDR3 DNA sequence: TGTGCCAGCAGCCGTGGAAACACCATATATTTT.

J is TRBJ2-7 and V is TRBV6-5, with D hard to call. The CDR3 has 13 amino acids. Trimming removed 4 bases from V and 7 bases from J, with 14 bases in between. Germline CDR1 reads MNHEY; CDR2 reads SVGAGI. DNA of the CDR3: TGTGCCAGCAGTTTTGGTAGCAATTGGGAGCAGTACTTC. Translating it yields CASSFGSNWEQYF.

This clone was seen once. CDR3 amino acids: CASSQVGTGQAFF. CDR3 in DNA: TGCGCCAGCAGCCAAGTCGGGACAGGGCAAGCTTTCTTT. The V and J genes are TRBV4-3 and TRBJ1-1; 9 bases are shared with TRBD1. The CDR3 contains 13 residues. With V trimmed by 1 base and J by 9 bases, 3 bases remained unmatched. Per germline, CDR1 LGHNA and CDR2 YSLEER.

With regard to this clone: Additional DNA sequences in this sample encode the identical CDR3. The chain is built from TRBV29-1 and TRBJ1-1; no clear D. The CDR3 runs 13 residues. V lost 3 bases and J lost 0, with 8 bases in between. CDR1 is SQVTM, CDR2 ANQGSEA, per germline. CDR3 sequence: CSVEGRMNTEAFF. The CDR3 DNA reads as TGCAGCGTTGAGGGGAGGATGAACACTGAAGCTTTCTTT.

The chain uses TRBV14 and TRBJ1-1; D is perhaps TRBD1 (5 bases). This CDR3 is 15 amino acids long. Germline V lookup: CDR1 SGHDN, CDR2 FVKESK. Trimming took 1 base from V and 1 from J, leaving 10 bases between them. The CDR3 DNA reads TGTGCCAGCAGCCAAGTGCGGGGGACGAACACTGAAGCTTTCTTT. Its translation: CASSQVRGTNTEAFF.

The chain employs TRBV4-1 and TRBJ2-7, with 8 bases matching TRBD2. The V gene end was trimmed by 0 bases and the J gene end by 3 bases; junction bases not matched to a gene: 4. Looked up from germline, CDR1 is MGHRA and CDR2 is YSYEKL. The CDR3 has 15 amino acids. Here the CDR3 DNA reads TGCGCCAGCAGCCAAGAGCCGGGAGGGAACTACGAGCAGTACTTC. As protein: CASSQEPGGNYEQYF.

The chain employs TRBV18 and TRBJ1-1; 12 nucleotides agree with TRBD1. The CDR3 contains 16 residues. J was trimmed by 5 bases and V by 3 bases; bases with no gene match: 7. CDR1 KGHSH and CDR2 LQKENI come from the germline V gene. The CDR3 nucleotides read TGTGCCAGCTCACCGGGACAGGGGGCGCGGGATACTGAAGCTTTCTTT. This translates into CASSPGQGARDTEAFF.

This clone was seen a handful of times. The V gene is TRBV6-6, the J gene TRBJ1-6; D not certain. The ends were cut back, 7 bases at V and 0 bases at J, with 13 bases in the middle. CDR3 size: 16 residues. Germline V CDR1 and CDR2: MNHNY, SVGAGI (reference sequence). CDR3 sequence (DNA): TGTGCCAGCACCCGACTCTCCAGCTCCTATAATTCACCCCTCCACTTT. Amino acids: CASTRLSSSYNSPLHF.

CDR3 nucleotide sequence: TGTGCCAGCAGCTTTGGCGGGAGGCCCACAGATACGCAGTATTTT. Translation: CASSFGGRPTDTQYF. The chain carries TRBV5-4 and TRBJ2-3, with 8 bases fitting TRBD2. CDR1 and CDR2 (germline): SGHNT, YYREEE (reference sequence). This CDR3 is built from 15 residues. The trim removed 2 bases at V and 2 bases at J, leaving 4 bases unmatched.

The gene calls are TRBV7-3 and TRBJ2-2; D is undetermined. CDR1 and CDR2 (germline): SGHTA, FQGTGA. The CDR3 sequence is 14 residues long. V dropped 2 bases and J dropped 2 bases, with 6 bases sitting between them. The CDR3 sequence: CASSLAENTGELFF. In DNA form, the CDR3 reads TGTGCCAGCAGCTTAGCGGAAAACACCGGGGAGCTGTTTTTT.

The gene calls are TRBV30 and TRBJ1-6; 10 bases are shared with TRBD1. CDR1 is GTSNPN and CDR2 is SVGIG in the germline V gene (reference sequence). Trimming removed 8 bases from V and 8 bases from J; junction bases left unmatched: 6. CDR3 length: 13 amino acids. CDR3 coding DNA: TGTGCCGGGGGACAGGGGTTAGATTCACCCCTCCACTTT. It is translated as CAGGQGLDSPLHF. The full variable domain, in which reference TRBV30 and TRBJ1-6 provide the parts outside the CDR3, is SQTIHQWPATLVQPVGSPLSLECTVEGTSNPNLYWYRQAAGRGLQLLFYSVGIGQISSEVPQNLSASRPQDRQFILSSKKLLLSDSGFYLCAGGQGLDSPLHFGNGTRLTVT.

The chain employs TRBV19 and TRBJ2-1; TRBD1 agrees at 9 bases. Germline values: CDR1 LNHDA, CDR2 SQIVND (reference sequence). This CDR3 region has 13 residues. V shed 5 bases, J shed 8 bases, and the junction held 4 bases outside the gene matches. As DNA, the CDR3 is TGTGCCAGTAGTGCCCGGACAGGGGATGAGCAGTTCTTC. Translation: CASSARTGDEQFF. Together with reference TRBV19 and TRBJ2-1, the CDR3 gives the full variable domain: DGGITQSPKYLFRKEGQNVTLSCEQNLNHDAMYWYRQDPGQGLRLIYYSQIVNDFQKGDIAEGYSVSREKKESFPLTVTSAQKNPTAFYLCASSARTGDEQFFGPGTRLTVL.

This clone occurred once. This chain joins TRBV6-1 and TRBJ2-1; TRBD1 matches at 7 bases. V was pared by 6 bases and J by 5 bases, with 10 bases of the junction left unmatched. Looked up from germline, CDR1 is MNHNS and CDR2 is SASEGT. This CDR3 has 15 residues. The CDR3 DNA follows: TGTGCCAGCAGGTCACAGCCGGGACAGAACAATGAGCAGTTCTTC. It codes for CASRSQPGQNNEQFF.

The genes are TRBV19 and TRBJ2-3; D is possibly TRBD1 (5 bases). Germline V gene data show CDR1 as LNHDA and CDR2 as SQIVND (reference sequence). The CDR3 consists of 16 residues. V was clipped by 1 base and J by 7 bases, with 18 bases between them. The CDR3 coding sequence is TGTGCCAGTAGTATAGCCGCAGGGTTAGGTCTAAATACGCAGTATTTT. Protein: CASSIAAGLGLNTQYF. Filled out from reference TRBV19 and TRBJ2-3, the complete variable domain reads DGGITQSPKYLFRKEGQNVTLSCEQNLNHDAMYWYRQDPGQGLRLIYYSQIVNDFQKGDIAEGYSVSREKKESFPLTVTSAQKNPTAFYLCASSIAAGLGLNTQYFGPGTRLTVL.

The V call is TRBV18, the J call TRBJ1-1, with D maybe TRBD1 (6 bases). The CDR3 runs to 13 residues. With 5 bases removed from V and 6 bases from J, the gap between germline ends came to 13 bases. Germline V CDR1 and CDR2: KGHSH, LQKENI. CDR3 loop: CASSWTVEAEAFF. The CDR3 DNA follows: TGTGCCAGCTCATGGACAGTAGAGGCTGAAGCTTTCTTT.

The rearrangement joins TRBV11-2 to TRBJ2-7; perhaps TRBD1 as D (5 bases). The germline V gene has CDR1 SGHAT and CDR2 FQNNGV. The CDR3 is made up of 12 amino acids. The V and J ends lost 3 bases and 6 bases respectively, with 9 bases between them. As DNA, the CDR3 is TGTGCCAGCAGCTTTCAGGGTAGCGAGCAGTACTTC. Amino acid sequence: CASSFQGSEQYF.